This T cell receptor (beta chain) is from a study of cytomegalovirus exposure and HLA in healthy donors. General observations from the study: CMV antigen specificity was confirmed in vitro for a few CMV-associated chains.

The germline V gene has CDR1 SGHAT and CDR2 FQNNGV. V was shortened by 5 bases and J by 1 base, with 16 bases between the two germline ends. CDR3 length: 16 residues. About this clone itself: Its antigen is still unknown.

This PCR relied on a set of 60 Vbeta primers and 13 Jbeta primers. Assay: immunoSEQ multiplex PCR; the TCRdb copy retains only in-frame clones and omits some. The repertoire consists of roughly 110,000 clones, with roughly 66% occurring once and the leading ten covering 2% to 2.5%. The TCR originated in a woman in her twenties or thirties in good health and CMV-seronegative. The gene calls are TRBV11-2 and TRBJ2-3, with a tentative D call TRBD2 (7 bases). Sequencing was carried out using PBMCs. The CDR3 is CASSQTGGLGTDTQYF. CDR3 coding DNA: TGTGCCAGCAGCCAGACCGGGGGGCTAGGCACAGATACGCAGTATTTT. Full variable domain (missing parts from reference TRBV11-2 and TRBJ2-3): EAGVAQSPRYKIIEKRQSVAFWCNPISGHATLYWYQQILGQGPKLLIQFQNNGVVDDSQLPKDRFSAERLKGVDSTLKIQPAKLEDSAVYLCASSQTGGLGTDTQYFGPGTRLTVL.